A selection of T cell receptor beta chains follows, all from one sample in a study of blood T cell repertoires in COVID-19. The assay was immunoSEQ multiplex PCR, and TCRdb's table has in-frame clones only and misses some. The data hold more than 450,000 clones, with roughly nine tenths observed a single time. The specimen was PBMCs or T cells enriched from blood (not recorded which). The receptors originated from a woman younger than 35 who had recovered from COVID-19. Each CDR3 is given without its conserved first and last residue. The order of the fields is J gene, clone size, V gene, CDR3 protein. Clone size is given for some rows only: seen once, a few or many times, or a class if the clone is expanded.

TRBJ2-5,NA,TRBV18,ASSSVADTETQY
TRBJ1-2,NA,TRBV5-6,ASSLDELYGYT
TRBJ1-5,NA,TRBV28,ASSLRGDNQPQH
TRBJ2-5,NA,TRBV30,AWDGGGAKETQY
TRBJ1-1,NA,TRBV7-9,ASSLSGVNTEAF
TRBJ1-1,NA,TRBV5-1,ASSLDSVNTEAF
TRBJ2-1,NA,TRBV7-9,ASSFGQTADNEQF
TRBJ2-7,once,TRBV7-9,ASSLGTGVIDYEQY
TRBJ2-7,NA,TRBV30,AWSPRRHEQY
TRBJ1-5,NA,TRBV7-2,ASSLAGGMGSQPQH
TRBJ2-3,NA,TRBV6-5,ASSRRFSTDTQY
TRBJ2-5,once,TRBV5-4,ASSPPGLAGARIETQY
TRBJ1-1,few,TRBV18,ASSPPRATPGDTEAF
TRBJ2-7,NA,TRBV19,ASTPRPGQGNFGFYEQY
TRBJ2-7,NA,TRBV10-1,ASSGNQLAGGNEQY
TRBJ1-1,NA,TRBV19,ASRIERDTEAF
TRBJ1-1,NA,TRBV6-5,ASSQGGNTEAF
TRBJ2-7,NA,TRBV23-1,ARAEDEQY
TRBJ1-2,few,TRBV19,ASHLTPSAVTGGYT
TRBJ1-2,NA,TRBV6-5,ASSYGRRFGYGYT
TRBJ1-4,NA,TRBV6-5,ASSFGGGDEKLF
TRBJ1-1,NA,TRBV5-4,ASSRMTGESLNTEAF
TRBJ1-1,few,TRBV19,ASSPQTGGKAEAF
TRBJ1-1,NA,TRBV28,ASTRQGAPAAF
TRBJ2-3,few,TRBV10-2,ASSEKGWGTDTQY
TRBJ1-3,NA,TRBV30,AWTTWSPGTGTTGNTIY
TRBJ2-5,NA,TRBV2,ASSFTPSETQY
TRBJ2-3,NA,TRBV4-1,ASSQGLRSSADTQY
TRBJ1-1,NA,TRBV29-1,SVLQGVEAF
TRBJ2-2,NA,TRBV6-1,ASSERGQPNTGELF
TRBJ1-4,NA,TRBV5-1,ASSPEGPVNEKLF
TRBJ2-2,few,TRBV5-4,ASSPTSTGGGELF
TRBJ1-1,NA,TRBV28,ASTLDRTNTEAF
TRBJ2-1,NA,TRBV7-8,ASSPPSTLNNEQF
TRBJ2-1,NA,TRBV27,ASSLTSDNEQF
TRBJ1-1,NA,TRBV6-5,ASSMSRDRLAF
TRBJ2-2,NA,TRBV30,AWSETRTGELF
TRBJ2-1,NA,TRBV2,ASNTPPGEQF
TRBJ2-5,NA,TRBV30,AWSPPRATETQY
TRBJ2-2,NA,TRBV12-3/TRBV12-4,ASSFVAGELF
TRBJ1-6,NA,TRBV7-2,ASSLIGDGSLH
TRBJ2-1,NA,TRBV5-1,ASSFGQNNEQF
TRBJ2-3,NA,TRBV6-5,ASRDTSGGRQY
TRBJ2-5,once,TRBV27,ASSFSLRETQY
TRBJ2-2,once,TRBV6-1,ASSEGLAGGTGELF
TRBJ1-1,once,TRBV5-4,ASSLFDPFTMNTEAF
TRBJ2-1,NA,TRBV6-5,ASSYSGAGLGNEQF
TRBJ1-2,few,TRBV6-1,ASSEYRDVFGYT
TRBJ2-1,NA,TRBV5-1,ASRELADNEQF
TRBJ1-2,NA,TRBV12-3/TRBV12-4,ASSLQGGGYT